These 32 T cell receptor beta chains share one sample of origin, sequenced in a study of T cell changes during pregnancy in multiple sclerosis. The table came from immunoSEQ multiplex PCR; TCRdb's copy has only in-frame clones and leaves some out. The sample lists 25,000 to 30,000 clones, around nine tenths seen once, with roughly 6.2% in the top ten. Here the sequenced sample was CD8+ T cells from peripheral blood mononuclear cells, taken before pregnancy. All receptors come from a female donor with multiple sclerosis, enrolled in a pregnancy study.

The chain combines TRBV6-5 with TRBJ2-7; D ambiguous. V was pared by 5 bases and J by 6 bases, with 11 bases between. Looked up from germline, CDR1 is MNHEY and CDR2 is SVGAGI. The CDR3 consists of 12 residues. CDR3 in amino acids: CASSPLSGEQYF. Here the CDR3 DNA reads TGTGCCAGCAGTCCTTTGTCGGGCGAGCAGTACTTC.

This chain connects TRBV29-1 to TRBJ2-3; D possibly corresponds to TRBD2 (6 bases). CDR1 is SQVTM, CDR2 ANQGSEA, per germline. The CDR3 consists of 15 residues. Trimming shortened V by 1 base and J by 4 bases, and 15 bases separated the two germline ends. The CDR3 coding sequence is TGCAGCGTTGAAGGGGGGGTAGGAGAGGCAGATACGCAGTATTTT. As protein: CSVEGGVGEADTQYF.

This chain uses TRBV6-5 with TRBJ1-2; 7 bases line up with TRBD1. Germline CDR1 reads MNHEY; CDR2 reads SVGAGI. The junction had 6 bases not matched to a gene; V was cut back by 0 bases and J by 2 bases. This CDR3 region has 16 residues. CDR3 region: CASSYSNDRANYGYTF. The DNA for the CDR3 is TGTGCCAGCAGTTACTCGAATGACAGGGCCAACTATGGCTACACCTTC.

The V gene is TRBV6-5, the J gene TRBJ2-7, with 11 bases aligning to TRBD1. V was pared by 2 bases and J by 0 bases, with 0 bases of the junction left unmatched. The germline V gene has CDR1 MNHEY and CDR2 SVGAGI. The CDR3 covers 15 residues. CDR3 sequence reads: CASSYGTGGSYEQYF. CDR3 nucleotide sequence: TGTGCCAGCAGTTACGGGACAGGGGGCTCCTACGAGCAGTACTTC.

The V call is TRBV6-9, the J call TRBJ2-2, with D perhaps TRBD2 (5 bases). Per the germline V gene, CDR1 is MNHGY and CDR2 is SVAAGI. CDR3 length: 14 residues. V lost 6 bases and J lost 7, with 15 bases in between. CDR3 region: CASSFVGSGGELFF. DNA of the CDR3: TGTGCCAGCAGCTTCGTTGGGAGCGGCGGGGAGCTGTTTTTT.

The CDR3 protein is CASSPGLAGDTGELFF. DNA of the CDR3: TGTGCCAGCAGCCCCGGACTAGCGGGAGATACCGGGGAGCTGTTTTTT. This chain connects TRBV7-6 to TRBJ2-2; TRBD2 matches 13 bases. V was clipped by 5 bases and J by 5 bases; unmatched bases: 5. Germline CDR1 is SGHVS and CDR2 is FNYEAQ. This CDR3 is built from 16 residues.

The chain employs TRBV18 and TRBJ2-5; D remains ambiguous. This CDR3 region has 13 residues. In germline, CDR1 is KGHSH, CDR2 LQKENI. Trimming took 3 bases from V and 2 from J, leaving 7 bases between them. CDR3 sequence: CASSPADQETQYF. The DNA for the CDR3 is TGTGCCAGCTCACCGGCGGATCAAGAGACCCAGTACTTC.

The V call is TRBV5-1, the J call TRBJ2-7; the D gene is possibly TRBD1 (6 bases). CDR1 SGHRS and CDR2 YFSETQ come from the germline V gene. V lost 0 bases, J lost 6 bases, and 13 bases lay in between. The CDR3 is 14 residues long. CDR3 protein: CASSLASTGLEQYF. CDR3 DNA: TGCGCCAGCAGCTTGGCCTCAACAGGGCTCGAGCAGTACTTC.

This rearrangement joins TRBV28 to TRBJ1-1; D perhaps matches TRBD1 (6 bases). The CDR3 is 14 amino acids. V lost 3 bases and J lost 4, with 12 bases in between. Germline CDR1 reads MDHEN; CDR2 reads SYDVKM. CDR3 nucleotide sequence: TGTGCCAGCAGTTTGCGGGGGCTCGGCACTGAAGCTTTCTTT. Amino acids: CASSLRGLGTEAFF.

The rearrangement links TRBV7-9 to TRBJ1-2, with 7 bases lining up with TRBD1. The germline V gene encodes CDR1 SEHNR and CDR2 FQNEAQ (reference sequence). J lost 0 bases, V lost 3 bases, and 10 bases had no gene match. CDR3 size: 17 residues. The CDR3 DNA sequence: TGTGCCAGCAGCTTGGTGACAGGGACACATCCTAACTATGGCTACACCTTC. Translating gives CASSLVTGTHPNYGYTF.

The gene calls are TRBV27 and TRBJ1-2; D uncertain. V lost 3 bases to trimming and J lost 4 bases, with 6 bases between them. Germline CDR1 reads MNHEY; CDR2 reads SMNVEV (reference sequence). The CDR3 is made up of 12 amino acids. The CDR3 DNA is TGTGCCAGCAGTTTTATATCCTATGGCTACACCTTC. It yields the protein CASSFISYGYTF.

The DNA of the CDR3 is TGCAGCGTTAGGGACAGGGGATCCGGAAACACCATATATTTT. This sequence encodes CSVRDRGSGNTIYF. The J gene is TRBJ1-3, the V gene TRBV29-1; 10 bases are a match to TRBD1. V lost 5 bases, J lost 4 bases, and 5 bases stayed unmatched. CDR1 and CDR2 (germline): SQVTM, ANQGSEA. This CDR3 is 14 amino acids long. The full variable domain, rest sourced from reference TRBV29-1 and TRBJ1-3, is SAVISQKPSRDICQRGTSLTIQCQVDSQVTMMFWYRQQPGQSLTLIATANQGSEATYESGFVIDKFPISRPNLTFSTLTVSNMSPEDSSIYLCSVRDRGSGNTIYFGEGSWLTVV.

The sample holds one count of this clone. The V gene is TRBV11-2, the J gene TRBJ2-7, with D maybe TRBD1 (6 bases). V lost 1 base and J lost 7, with 17 bases in between. The CDR3 consists of 15 residues. Germline assignment: CDR1 SGHAT and CDR2 FQNNGV. The CDR3 sequence: CASSLVGQPTREQYF. Written as DNA, the CDR3 is TGTGCCAGCAGCTTAGTAGGACAGCCAACACGGGAGCAGTACTTC. Full variable domain (remainder filled in from reference TRBV11-2 and TRBJ2-7): EAGVAQSPRYKIIEKRQSVAFWCNPISGHATLYWYQQILGQGPKLLIQFQNNGVVDDSQLPKDRFSAERLKGVDSTLKIQPAKLEDSAVYLCASSLVGQPTREQYFGPGTRLTVT.

The J gene is TRBJ2-7, the V gene TRBV7-2; D remains unclear. Germline V gene data show CDR1 as SGHTA and CDR2 as FQGNSA. This CDR3 contains 14 residues. Trimming pared 1 base from V and 3 bases from J, leaving 10 bases between. CDR3 sequence: CASSLGVRNYEQYF. The CDR3 DNA is TGTGCCAGCAGCTTAGGAGTGCGGAACTACGAGCAGTACTTC. Full variable domain (outside the CDR3, taken from reference TRBV7-2 and TRBJ2-7): GAGVSQSPSNKVTEKGKDVELRCDPISGHTALYWYRQSLGQGLEFLIYFQGNSAPDKSGLPSDRFSAERTGGSVSTLTIQRTQQEDSAVYLCASSLGVRNYEQYFGPGTRLTVT.

The table lists this clone with a count of one. V and J are TRBV5-6 and TRBJ2-7, with D unclear. This CDR3 contains 13 residues. CDR1 SGHDT and CDR2 YYEEEE come from the germline V gene. Between the trimmed V and J ends, which lost 0 bases and 3 bases, there was a span of 7 bases. This chain's CDR3 is CASSLGQYYEQYF. The CDR3 DNA sequence: TGTGCCAGCAGCTTGGGCCAGTACTACGAGCAGTACTTC.

This sequence joins TRBV6-1 and TRBJ2-7; possible D gene TRBD1, 7 bases. The germline V gene has CDR1 MNHNS and CDR2 SASEGT. V shed 1 base and J shed 3 bases, with 13 bases lying between them. The CDR3 covers 15 residues. CDR3 protein: CASSEGGGGIYEQYF. The DNA of the CDR3 is TGTGCCAGCAGTGAAGGAGGGGGCGGGATCTACGAGCAGTACTTC.

The chain recombines TRBV4-1 with TRBJ2-5, with D maybe TRBD1 (6 bases). The closer fit of TRBJ2-7 to the DNA end suggests the J call may be wrong. Germline V gene lookup returns CDR1 MGHRA and CDR2 YSYEKL. The CDR3 consists of 18 residues. In DNA, the CDR3 is TGCGCCAGCAGCCAAGATCTAGTTGGGGGCACCCTTACCTACGAGCAGTACTTC. Its translation: CASSQDLVGGTLTYEQYF.

This clone showed up just a few times. The chain couples TRBV30 to TRBJ1-3; possible D gene TRBD1, 5 bases. Trimming stripped 3 bases from V and 0 bases from J, with 15 bases between. Germline values: CDR1 GTSNPN, CDR2 SVGIG (reference sequence). The CDR3 loop spans 16 amino acids. CDR3 residues: CAWRSQGPSSGNTIYF. The CDR3 bases are TGTGCCTGGAGATCCCAGGGCCCATCCTCTGGAAACACCATATATTTT.

The chain uses TRBV5-1 and TRBJ2-3, with 16 bases matching TRBD2. V was pared by 4 bases and J by 0 bases, with 5 bases of the junction left unmatched. This CDR3 region has 18 residues. CDR1 is SGHRS, CDR2 YFSETQ, per germline. This CDR3 is CASSPGTSGGVSTDTQYF. CDR3 nucleotides: TGCGCCAGCAGCCCCGGGACTAGCGGGGGGGTAAGCACAGATACGCAGTATTTT.

This chain connects TRBV29-1 to TRBJ2-7, with 8 bases that match TRBD1. The CDR3 length is 14 residues. The V segment lost 7 bases and the J segment 4 bases; nucleotides outside the gene matches: 12. Germline CDR1 reads SQVTM; CDR2 reads ANQGSEA. DNA of the CDR3: TGCAGCGCCAGCCTGCGGGACAGGCCGTACGAGCAGTACTTC. The encoded protein is CSASLRDRPYEQYF.

The rearrangement links TRBV29-1 to TRBJ2-7; no clear D. CDR1 is SQVTM, CDR2 ANQGSEA, per germline. The CDR3 is 13 residues long. The V and J ends lost 7 bases and 5 bases respectively, with 18 bases between them. The CDR3 DNA is TGCAGCGCTGTAGCCAGAACCGTCCACGAGCAGTACTTC. Residues: CSAVARTVHEQYF.

This clone counts as medium-sized. This chain connects TRBV5-5 to TRBJ1-3; D gene uncertain. V was cut by 4 bases and J by 0 bases, with 11 bases left in between. This CDR3 has 15 residues. Looked up from germline, CDR1 is SGHKS and CDR2 is YYEKEE (reference sequence). CDR3 residues: CASSQDGASGNTIYF. In DNA form, the CDR3 reads TGTGCCAGCAGCCAAGATGGAGCCTCTGGAAACACCATATATTTT.

The chain links TRBV23-1 to TRBJ1-1; D is unresolved. TRBV23-1 falls under the ORF class, with uncertain function. This CDR3 has 15 amino acids. Trimming removed 8 bases from V and 7 bases from J, with 23 bases in between. CDR3 nucleotide sequence: TGCGCCAGCTCCCGCGGGGAAAGTCTTATTTGTGAAGCTTTCTTT. It codes for CASSRGESLICEAFF.

This sequence joins TRBV27 and TRBJ2-3; 12 bases line up with TRBD2. This CDR3 is built from 13 residues. Germline lookup yields CDR1 MNHEY and CDR2 SMNVEV (reference sequence). Unmatched junction bases numbered 5, after V lost 10 bases and J lost 6 bases. CDR3 residues: CATGTSGGDTQYF. The DNA for the CDR3 is TGTGCCACCGGAACTAGCGGGGGGGATACGCAGTATTTT.

The J gene is TRBJ2-1, the V gene TRBV4-3, with TRBD2 matching 9 bases. The CDR3 extends over 17 amino acids. From germline, CDR1 is LGHNA and CDR2 YSLEER. J lost 6 bases, V lost 0 bases, and 9 bases had no gene match. CDR3 sequence (DNA): TGCGCCAGCAGCCAAGAGGGGCGGGAGGGCGCCGGCAATGAGCAGTTCTTC. This encodes CASSQEGREGAGNEQFF.

The chain recombines TRBV5-6 with TRBJ1-1; 7 bases fit TRBD1. CDR1 and CDR2 from the germline V gene are SGHDT and YYEEEE. J lost 3 bases, V lost 4 bases, and 9 bases had no gene match. There are 15 residues in the CDR3. The CDR3: CASSLRDRIYTEAFF. The CDR3, as DNA: TGTGCCAGCAGCCTCAGGGACAGAATTTACACTGAAGCTTTCTTT.

J is TRBJ1-1 and V is TRBV7-3; D gene uncertain. Per the germline V gene, CDR1 is SGHTA and CDR2 is FQGTGA. Trimming removed 0 bases at V and 2 bases at J, with 13 bases between. This CDR3 spans 16 amino acids. The CDR3 DNA reads TGTGCCAGCAGCTTAACCGGGAGGGTTGAAAACACTGAAGCTTTCTTT. Protein product: CASSLTGRVENTEAFF.

This clone was picked up one time. This chain's CDR3 is CARTRLGEQYF. The CDR3, as DNA: TGTGCCAGGACTCGCCTCGGAGAGCAGTACTTC. The chain is built from TRBV2 and TRBJ2-7; D is unclear. CDR3 size: 11 residues. Deletions cut 9 bases from V and 7 bases from J, with 13 bases between. Germline lookup yields CDR1 SNHLY and CDR2 FYNNEI.

V and J are TRBV6-4 and TRBJ2-5; possible D gene TRBD2, 5 bases. The CDR3 has 13 residues. The V gene's germline CDR1 is MRHNA and CDR2 SNTAGT. V was shortened by 3 bases and J by 7 bases, with 12 bases between the two germline ends. Here the CDR3 reads CASSENTEGTQYF. In DNA, the CDR3 is TGTGCCAGCAGTGAAAACACTGAGGGGACCCAGTACTTC.

The V gene is TRBV6-1, the J gene TRBJ2-5; TRBD1 agrees at 9 bases. J gave up 4 bases and V 1 base, and 4 bases lay outside the gene matches. The CDR3 is made up of 15 amino acids. Germline V gene sequence: CDR1 MNHNS, CDR2 SASEGT. The CDR3 loop reads CASSEGTGEVETQYF. The CDR3 nucleotides are TGTGCCAGCAGTGAAGGGACAGGGGAGGTAGAGACCCAGTACTTC.

This sequence joins TRBV18 and TRBJ2-7; 12 nucleotides align to TRBD1. V shed 4 bases, J shed 5 bases, and the junction held 6 bases outside the gene matches. Germline CDR1 is KGHSH and CDR2 is LQKENI. This CDR3 comprises 15 residues. The CDR3 loop is CASSLRDRGRDEQYF. The CDR3 region has the DNA TGTGCCAGCTCACTACGGGACAGGGGGCGTGACGAGCAGTACTTC.

The chain links TRBV11-2 to TRBJ1-1; D unclear. Germline V lookup: CDR1 SGHAT, CDR2 FQNNGV. Trimming removed 6 bases at V and 0 bases at J, with 8 bases between. The CDR3 is 13 residues long. The CDR3 DNA reads as TGTGCCAGCAGTTCCTCTTTGAACACTGAAGCTTTCTTT. Amino acids: CASSSSLNTEAFF.